The sequence of this T cell receptor beta chain was determined in a study of blood T cell repertoires in COVID-19. Across the study: Samples taken during acute and convalescent COVID-19 were collected in the United States, Italy and Spain. Nucleic acid was either cDNA or gDNA, and it came from T cells, B-cell-depleted T cells, or PBMCs.

The germline CDR1 and CDR2 sequences are GTSNPN and SVGIG (reference sequence). The CDR3 contains 14 residues. V lost 2 bases and J 0 bases, leaving 8 bases between the germline ends. Under the authors' procedure: Quantification of nucleated cells was approximated via reference gene primer amplification. Measured with immunoSEQ multiplex PCR; TCRdb has only the in-frame clones, and not every one. The D gene and trimming were derived from the DNA, and the V and J assignments and clone size from that table. The sample records 70,000 or so clones, around 87% being singletons. This clonotype originated in a woman between 18 and 29 years old with acute or convalescent COVID-19. This chain connects TRBV30 to TRBJ2-4; D not resolved. Material for sequencing was peripheral blood. The CDR3 loop reads CAWSPTLAKNIQYF. In DNA form, the CDR3 reads TGTGCCTGGAGTCCTACCCTAGCCAAAAACATTCAGTACTTC.